These T cell receptor beta chains were read from a single sample in a study of shared clonotypes between healthy human individuals. Assay used: immunoSEQ multiplex PCR; TCRdb lists only in-frame clones, some missing. The top ten hold over 0.1% of the sample, which has 500,000 to 700,000 clones, 85% to 95% seen once. Input material: naive CD8+ T cells sorted from blood. The receptors here all came from a woman aged 25 to 39 in good health. Each CDR3 is given with its conserved first and last residue. A D gene is named only where the DNA matches it firmly. Size is omitted from some rows. Given values are once, few, many or a class for expanded clones.

>TRBJ2-7|TRBV2|-|-
TGTGCCAGCCCGTGGGTGGGACAGGGGGGTAGCGGGAGGTACGAGCAGTACTTC
CASPWVGQGGSGRYEQYF
>TRBJ2-3|TRBV29-1|TRBD2|-
TGCAGCGTTGGACTAGCGGGAGAGGTGGATACGCAGTATTTT
CSVGLAGEVDTQYF
>TRBJ2-7|TRBV5-6|TRBD1|-
TGTGCCAGCAGCTCCGCCGGGACAGTCTACGAGCAGTACTTC
CASSSAGTVYEQYF
>TRBJ1-1|TRBV7-9|-|-
TGTGCCAGCAGCCCAGACGGAATTTACACTGAAGCTTTCTTT
CASSPDGIYTEAFF
>TRBJ1-1|TRBV11-2|TRBD1|-
TGTGCCAGCAGCTTCAGGGGGGCGAACACTGAAGCTTTCTTT
CASSFRGANTEAFF
>TRBJ2-7|TRBV6-1|-|-
TGTGCCAGCAGTGAAAGGGACTGGAGCCTCGAGCAGTACTTC
CASSERDWSLEQYF
>TRBJ1-1|TRBV2|-|-
TGTGCCAGCATCGGAATGGGGGGCGAAGCTTTCTTT
CASIGMGGEAFF
>TRBJ1-1|TRBV6-6|-|-
TGTGCCAGCAGTTACGGGACGAACACTGAAGCTTTCTTT
CASSYGTNTEAFF
>TRBJ2-5|TRBV5-1|-|-
TGCGCCAGCAGCTTGTCAGGCAGCTTTCTCCAAGAGACCCAGTACTTC
CASSLSGSFLQETQYF
>TRBJ1-6|TRBV5-4|TRBD1|-
TGTGCCAGCAGCAGGGGACAGGGCGGGAATTCACCCCTCCACTTT
CASSRGQGGNSPLHF
>TRBJ2-1|TRBV27|TRBD2|-
TGTGCCACCCTACCCGGGACTAGCGGGGACCAACAGTTCTTC
CATLPGTSGDQQFF
>TRBJ2-3|TRBV27|-|-
TGTGCCAGCAGTTTGGGGACAGATACGCAGTATTTT
CASSLGTDTQYF
>TRBJ2-7|TRBV6-5|-|-
TGTGCCAGCAGTTCCCTCTCCTACGAGCAGTACTTC
CASSSLSYEQYF
>TRBJ2-1|TRBV19|-|-
TGTGCCAGTAGTATAGACGGATACAATGAGCAGTTCTTC
CASSIDGYNEQFF
>TRBJ2-1|TRBV6-1|-|-
TGTGCCAGCTCGGGCAGCTCCTACAATGAGCAGTTCTTC
CASSGSSYNEQFF
>TRBJ1-1|TRBV7-8|TRBD1|-
TGTGCCAGCAGCTATTGGCAGGGGGTGGACGTCTCTGAAGCTTTCTTT
CASSYWQGVDVSEAFF
>TRBJ1-1|TRBV4-2|-|-
TGTGCCAGCAGCTTAACCAAGGGTGTCACTGAAGCTTTCTTT
CASSLTKGVTEAFF
>TRBJ2-1|TRBV19|TRBD2|-
TGTGCCAGTAGTATCTACTCCCGGGGGGGCAATGAGCAGTTCTTC
CASSIYSRGGNEQFF
>TRBJ2-7|TRBV28|-|-
TGTGCCAGCAGTCCGAGGCAGGGAAGGGGACCTGGGGGCGAGCAGTACTTC
CASSPRQGRGPGGEQYF
>TRBJ1-1|TRBV4-1|-|-
TGCGCCAGCAGCCCCCACCTGACCGTCCCGGATACAGAAGCTTTCTTT
CASSPHLTVPDTEAFF
>TRBJ1-1|TRBV9|-|-
TGTGCCAGCAGCTTAGGTTTAGGGACTGAAGCTTTCTTT
CASSLGLGTEAFF
>TRBJ2-4|TRBV4-1|-|once
TGCGCCAGCAGCCAAGAAACTGGGGGCTTAAACATTCAGTACTTC
CASSQETGGLNIQYF
>TRBJ2-7|TRBV5-4|-|-
TGTGCCAGCAGTTACAGGGAGGGCGAGCAGTACTTC
CASSYREGEQYF
>TRBJ2-7|TRBV11-2|TRBD1|-
TGTGCCAGCAGCTTAAGCAGGGGGCGTAGATACGAGCAGTACTTC
CASSLSRGRRYEQYF
>TRBJ2-7|TRBV2|-|few
TGTGCCAGCAGTGAGCTGGTCGAGCAGTACTTC
CASSELVEQYF
>TRBJ1-1|TRBV9|-|-
TGTGCCAGCAGCGTAGTGCCAGGACACACTGAAGCTTTCTTT
CASSVVPGHTEAFF
>TRBJ2-1|TRBV13|-|-
TGTGCCAGCAGCTTACCGGGGACCCCCTACAATGAGCAGTTCTTC
CASSLPGTPYNEQFF
>TRBJ2-5|TRBV27|-|-
TGTGCCAGCAGGCTTTGGGGCGGCCCGGGGGAGACCCAGTACTTC
CASRLWGGPGETQYF
>TRBJ2-7|TRBV27|-|once
TGTGCCAGCAGTTTAGTGGGAGCTCGCGAGCAGTACTTC
CASSLVGAREQYF
>TRBJ2-1|TRBV14|TRBD2|-
TGTGCCAGCAGCCTCACTAGCGGGAGGTCGTACAATGAGCAGTTCTTC
CASSLTSGRSYNEQFF
>TRBJ2-1|TRBV27|TRBD2|-
TGTGCCAGCAGTTTATCTTGGCTAGCGGGAAAGTATGAGCAGTTCTTC
CASSLSWLAGKYEQFF
>TRBJ1-5|TRBV6-6|-|-
TGTGCCACCGGACTCAGCAATCAGCCCCAGCATTTT
CATGLSNQPQHF
>TRBJ2-1|TRBV29-1|TRBD1|-
TGCAGCGTTGAACCGACCAGGGGGCAATACCCCATACTCCACTACAATGAGCAGTTCTTC
CSVEPTRGQYPILHYNEQFF
>TRBJ1-2|TRBV7-9|TRBD1|-
TGTGCCAGCAGCTGGGAACCGACAGGGGGCTTCTATGGCTACACCTTC
CASSWEPTGGFYGYTF
>TRBJ2-7|TRBV7-8|-|-
TGTGCCAGCAGCTTAGTCGGTGGCAGGGAGGCAAACGAGCAGTACTTC
CASSLVGGREANEQYF
>TRBJ2-7|TRBV13|TRBD2|-
TGTGCCAGCAGCCCGGGAGGCTACGAGCAGTACTTC
CASSPGGYEQYF
>TRBJ2-7|TRBV19|TRBD1|-
TGTGCCAGTAGTATACTGGGACAGGGGCCAGCGGTCTCCTACGAGCAGTACTTC
CASSILGQGPAVSYEQYF
>TRBJ2-3|TRBV13|TRBD2|-
TGTGCCAGCAGCTTTCTAGGAGCGGGAGACACAGATACGCAGTATTTT
CASSFLGAGDTDTQYF
>TRBJ2-7|TRBV11-2|-|-
TGTGCCAGCAGCTTAGTCGATTCCTACGAGCAGTACTTC
CASSLVDSYEQYF
>TRBJ2-1|TRBV19|-|-
TGTGCCAGTAGTAGGCAGAAGGGCAATGAGCAGTTCTTC
CASSRQKGNEQFF
>TRBJ1-1|TRBV2|TRBD1|-
TGTGCCAGCAGTGAGGGACAGGGGGCGAACACTGAAGCTTTCTTT
CASSEGQGANTEAFF
>TRBJ2-1|TRBV4-1|TRBD2|-
TGCGCCAGCAGCCAAGGAACCGGGACTAGCGGGAACAATGAGCAGTTCTTC
CASSQGTGTSGNNEQFF
>TRBJ1-2|TRBV4-2|-|-
TGTGCCAGCAGCCAAGATCTGGGGGCGGTATTTAATGGCTACACCTTC
CASSQDLGAVFNGYTF
>TRBJ2-7|TRBV4-2|TRBD1|-
TGTGCCAGCAGCCCCAACCGGGACAGGGTATACGAGCAGTACTTC
CASSPNRDRVYEQYF
>TRBJ1-1|TRBV11-2|-|few
TGTGCCAGCAGCTTAGATATCGGTCCCTCTCTTGAAGCTTTCTTT
CASSLDIGPSLEAFF
>TRBJ2-7|TRBV6-5|TRBD2|-
TGTGCCAGCAGTCTTTCAGCGGGGTCCTACGAGCAGTACTTC
CASSLSAGSYEQYF
>TRBJ2-7|TRBV4-1|-|-
TGCGCCAGCAGCCATGAGGGGGGCTCCTCCTACGAGCAGTACTTC
CASSHEGGSSYEQYF
>TRBJ1-1|TRBV7-9|-|-
TGTGCCAGCAGCCCAGGGTTGGGAAGCACTGAAGCTTTCTTT
CASSPGLGSTEAFF
>TRBJ2-7|TRBV2|-|-
TGTGCCAGCGAGGTGTCCTACGAGCAGTACTTC
CASEVSYEQYF
>TRBJ2-1|TRBV29-1|TRBD2|once
TGCAGCGTTGAAGGTTTGGTGGCGGCGGGACTAGCGGGAAGAAGCTCCTACAATGAGCAGTTCTTC
CSVEGLVAAGLAGRSSYNEQFF
>TRBJ2-1|TRBV27|TRBD1|once
TGTGCCAGCAGGCCCGGGACAGGATACCATGAGCAGTTCTTC
CASRPGTGYHEQFF
>TRBJ2-7|TRBV6-6|TRBD2|-
TGTGCCAGCAGTTACGGACTAGCGGACTCCTACGAGCAGTACTTC
CASSYGLADSYEQYF
>TRBJ2-3|TRBV27|-|-
TGTGCCAGCAGTCCTGGACCCTGGACGCAGTATTTT
CASSPGPWTQYF
>TRBJ2-2|TRBV7-9|-|-
TGTGCCAGCAGCTTAGAGATGGGGGAGCTGTTTTTT
CASSLEMGELFF
>TRBJ2-1|TRBV27|-|once
TGTGCCAGCAGTGGGATACTAGAACCAAGGGGGAATGAGCAGTTCTTC
CASSGILEPRGNEQFF
>TRBJ1-2|TRBV29-1|TRBD1|-
TGCAGCGTTGAAGACCCGGGACAGGGGCCAGGCTACACCTTC
CSVEDPGQGPGYTF